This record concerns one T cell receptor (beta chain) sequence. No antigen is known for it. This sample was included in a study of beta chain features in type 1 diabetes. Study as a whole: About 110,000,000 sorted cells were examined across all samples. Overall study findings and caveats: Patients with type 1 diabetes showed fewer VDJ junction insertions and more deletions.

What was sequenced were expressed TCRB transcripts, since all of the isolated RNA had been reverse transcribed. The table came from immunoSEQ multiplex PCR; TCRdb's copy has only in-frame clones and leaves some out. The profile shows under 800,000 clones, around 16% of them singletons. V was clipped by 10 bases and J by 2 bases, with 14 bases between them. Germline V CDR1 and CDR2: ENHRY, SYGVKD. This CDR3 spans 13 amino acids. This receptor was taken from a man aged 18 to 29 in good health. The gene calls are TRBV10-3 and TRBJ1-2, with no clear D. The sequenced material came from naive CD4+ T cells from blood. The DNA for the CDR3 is TGTGCCACCACAGACCGGTTAAACTATGGCTACACCTTC. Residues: CATTDRLNYGYTF.